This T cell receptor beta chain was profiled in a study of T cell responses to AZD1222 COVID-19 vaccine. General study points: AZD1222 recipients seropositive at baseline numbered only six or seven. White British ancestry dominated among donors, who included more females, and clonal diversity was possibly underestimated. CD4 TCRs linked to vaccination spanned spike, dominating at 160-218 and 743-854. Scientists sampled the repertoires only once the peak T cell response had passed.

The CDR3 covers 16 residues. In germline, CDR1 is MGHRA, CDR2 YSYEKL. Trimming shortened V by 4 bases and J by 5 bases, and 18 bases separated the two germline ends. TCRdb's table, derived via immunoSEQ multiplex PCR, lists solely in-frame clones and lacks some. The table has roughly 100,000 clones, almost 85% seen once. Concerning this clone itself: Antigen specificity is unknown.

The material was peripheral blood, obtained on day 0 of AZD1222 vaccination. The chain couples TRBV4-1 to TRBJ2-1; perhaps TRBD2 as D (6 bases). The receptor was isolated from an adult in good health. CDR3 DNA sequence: TGCGCCAGCAGCCCACAGCGGGCCCCCGGGGACAATGAGCAGTTCTTC. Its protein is CASSPQRAPGDNEQFF.